This record concerns one T cell receptor beta chain sequence. Its antigen is still unknown. Base-call qualities are not available, and no considerably larger clone is one nucleotide away. This sample was taken from a study of control samples from healthy donors and cancer patients (dated by TCRdb to about 2020). Library preparation used the immunoSEQ multiplex PCR assay. Sourced from immuneACCESS, this table was stored by TCRdb with only in-frame sequences that have V and J called. A share of the clones is absent; for the studies checked, an unresolved V gene accounts for under half, and the remainder has no known explanation. Across this sample there are roughly 140,000 clones, with under 90% seen only once. In total, the top ten clones hold 4.9% of the sample. V gives up 10 bases and J gives up 0 bases, and the segment between their germline ends measures 10 bases. Inclusive of the bounding cysteine and phenylalanine, the CDR3 is 14 residues long. Only CDR3 DNA remains: 42 bases, in frame from the first base. CDR1 LNHDA and CDR2 SQIVND were looked up in the germline V gene (reference sequence).

Recombination connected TRBV19 to TRBJ2-6; the D gene cannot be resolved reliably. The receptor was isolated from a man aged 25 to 40 in good health. The sample comprised blood. CDR3 region: CAIGPSSGANVLTF. Read as DNA, the sequence is TGTGCCATCGGTCCTTCCTCTGGGGCCAACGTCCTGACTTTC.